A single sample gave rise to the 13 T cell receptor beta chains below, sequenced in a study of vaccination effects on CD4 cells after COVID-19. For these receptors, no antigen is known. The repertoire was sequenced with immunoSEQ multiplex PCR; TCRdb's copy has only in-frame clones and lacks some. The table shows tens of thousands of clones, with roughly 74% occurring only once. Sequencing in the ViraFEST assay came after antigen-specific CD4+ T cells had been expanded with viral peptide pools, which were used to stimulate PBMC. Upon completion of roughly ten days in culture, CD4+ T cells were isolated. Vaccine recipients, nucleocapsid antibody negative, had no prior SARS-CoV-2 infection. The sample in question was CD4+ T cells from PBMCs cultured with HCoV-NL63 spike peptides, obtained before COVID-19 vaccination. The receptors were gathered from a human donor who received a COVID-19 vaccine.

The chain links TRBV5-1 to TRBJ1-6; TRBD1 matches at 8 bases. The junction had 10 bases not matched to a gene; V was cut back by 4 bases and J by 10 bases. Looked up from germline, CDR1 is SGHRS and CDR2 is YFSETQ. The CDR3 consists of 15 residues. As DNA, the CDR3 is TGCGCCAGCAGCCCGGCTCAGGGGGCCGGGTCACCCCTCCACTTT. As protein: CASSPAQGAGSPLHF. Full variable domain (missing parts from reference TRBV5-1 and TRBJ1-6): KAGVTQTPRYLIKTRGQQVTLSCSPISGHRSVSWYQQTPGQGLQFLFEYFSETQRNKGNFPGRFSGRQFSNSRSEMNVSTLELGDSALYLCASSPAQGAGSPLHFGNGTRLTVT.

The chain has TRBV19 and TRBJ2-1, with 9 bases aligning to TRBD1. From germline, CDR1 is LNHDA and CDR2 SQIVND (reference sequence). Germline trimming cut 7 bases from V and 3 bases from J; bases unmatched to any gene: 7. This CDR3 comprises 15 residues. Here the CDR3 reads CASKRTGADYNEQFF. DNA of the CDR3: TGTGCCAGTAAGAGGACAGGGGCAGACTACAATGAGCAGTTCTTC.

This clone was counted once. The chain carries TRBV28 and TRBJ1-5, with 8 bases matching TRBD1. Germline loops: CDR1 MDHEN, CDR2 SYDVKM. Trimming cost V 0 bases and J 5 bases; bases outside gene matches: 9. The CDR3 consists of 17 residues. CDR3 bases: TGTGCCAGCAGTTTATGGGGGGACAGGAGGCTGGATCAGCCCCAGCATTTT. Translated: CASSLWGDRRLDQPQHF.

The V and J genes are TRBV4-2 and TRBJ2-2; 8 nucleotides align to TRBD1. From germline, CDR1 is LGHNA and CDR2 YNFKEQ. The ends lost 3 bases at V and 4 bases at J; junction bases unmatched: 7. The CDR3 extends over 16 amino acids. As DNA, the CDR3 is TGTGCCAGCAGCCACACACTACAGGGGGGCACCGGGGAGCTGTTTTTT. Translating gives CASSHTLQGGTGELFF.

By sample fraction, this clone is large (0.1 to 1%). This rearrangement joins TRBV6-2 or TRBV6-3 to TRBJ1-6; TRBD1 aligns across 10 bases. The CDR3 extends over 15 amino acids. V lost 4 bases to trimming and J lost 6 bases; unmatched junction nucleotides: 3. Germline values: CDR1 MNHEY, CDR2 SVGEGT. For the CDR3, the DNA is TGTGCCAGCAGTTTCCGGACAGGGGGTAATTCACCCCTCCACTTT. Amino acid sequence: CASSFRTGGNSPLHF.

The CDR3 bases are TGTGCCAGCAGCTGGAGGACTAGCTGGACCGGGGAGCTGTTTTTT. This gives the protein CASSWRTSWTGELFF. The rearrangement joins TRBV7-2 to TRBJ2-2, with 8 bases aligning to TRBD2. Per germline, CDR1 SGHTA and CDR2 FQGNSA. This CDR3 has 15 residues. J was trimmed by 5 bases and V by 4 bases; bases with no gene match: 6.

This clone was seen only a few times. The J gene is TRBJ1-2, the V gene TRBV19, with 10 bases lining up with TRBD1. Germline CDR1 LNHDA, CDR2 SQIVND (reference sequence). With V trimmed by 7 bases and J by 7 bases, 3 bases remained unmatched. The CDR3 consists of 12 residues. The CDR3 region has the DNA TGTGCCAGTAAAGACAGGGGGCCTGGCTACACCTTC. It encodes CASKDRGPGYTF.

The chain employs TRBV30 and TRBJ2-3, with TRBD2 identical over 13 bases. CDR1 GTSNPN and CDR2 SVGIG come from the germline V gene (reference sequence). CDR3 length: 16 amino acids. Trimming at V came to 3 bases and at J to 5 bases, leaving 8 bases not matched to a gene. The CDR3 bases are TGTGCCTGGAGCGAGACTAGCGGGGGGCCGGGAGATACGCAGTATTTT. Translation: CAWSETSGGPGDTQYF.

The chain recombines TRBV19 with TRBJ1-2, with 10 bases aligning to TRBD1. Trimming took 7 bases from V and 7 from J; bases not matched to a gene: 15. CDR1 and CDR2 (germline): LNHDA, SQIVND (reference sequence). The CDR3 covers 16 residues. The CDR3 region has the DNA TGTGCCAGTATCCGTTCACTACGGGGACAGGGGTCTGGCTACACCTTC. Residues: CASIRSLRGQGSGYTF.

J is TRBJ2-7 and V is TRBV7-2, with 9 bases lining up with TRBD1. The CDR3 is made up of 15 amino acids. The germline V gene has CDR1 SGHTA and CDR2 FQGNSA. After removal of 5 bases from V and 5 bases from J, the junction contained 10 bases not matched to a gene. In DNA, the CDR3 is TGTGCCAGCAGCCAACAGGGGGCCATCAGCCACGAGCAGTACGTC. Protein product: CASSQQGAISHEQYV.

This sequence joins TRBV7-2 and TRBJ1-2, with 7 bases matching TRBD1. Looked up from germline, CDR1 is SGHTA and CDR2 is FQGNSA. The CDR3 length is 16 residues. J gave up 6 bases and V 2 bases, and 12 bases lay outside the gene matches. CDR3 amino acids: CASSLKIRFTGDGYTF. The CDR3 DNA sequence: TGTGCCAGCAGCTTAAAGATTCGGTTTACAGGGGATGGCTACACCTTC.

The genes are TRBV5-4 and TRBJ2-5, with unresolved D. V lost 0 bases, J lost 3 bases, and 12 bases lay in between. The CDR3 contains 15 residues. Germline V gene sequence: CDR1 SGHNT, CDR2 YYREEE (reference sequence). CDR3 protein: CASSLAGYSKETQYF. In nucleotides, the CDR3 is TGTGCCAGCAGCTTGGCCGGCTACAGCAAAGAGACCCAGTACTTC. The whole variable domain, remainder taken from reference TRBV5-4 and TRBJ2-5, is ETGVTQSPTHLIKTRGQQVTLRCSSQSGHNTVSWYQQALGQGPQFIFQYYREEENGRGNFPPRFSGLQFPNYSSELNVNALELDDSALYLCASSLAGYSKETQYFGPGTRLLVL.

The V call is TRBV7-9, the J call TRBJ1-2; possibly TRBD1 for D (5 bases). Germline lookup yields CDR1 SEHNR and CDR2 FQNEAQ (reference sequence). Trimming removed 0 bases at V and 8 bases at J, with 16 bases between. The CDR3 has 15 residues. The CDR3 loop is CASSLASAGGGGYTF. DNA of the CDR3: TGTGCCAGCAGCTTAGCGTCCGCTGGTGGGGGGGGCTACACCTTC. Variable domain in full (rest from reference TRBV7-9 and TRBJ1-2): DTGVSQNPRHKITKRGQNVTFRCDPISEHNRLYWYRQTLGQGPEFLTYFQNEAQLEKSRLLSDRFSAERPKGSFSTLEIQRTEQGDSAMYLCASSLASAGGGGYTFGSGTRLTVV.